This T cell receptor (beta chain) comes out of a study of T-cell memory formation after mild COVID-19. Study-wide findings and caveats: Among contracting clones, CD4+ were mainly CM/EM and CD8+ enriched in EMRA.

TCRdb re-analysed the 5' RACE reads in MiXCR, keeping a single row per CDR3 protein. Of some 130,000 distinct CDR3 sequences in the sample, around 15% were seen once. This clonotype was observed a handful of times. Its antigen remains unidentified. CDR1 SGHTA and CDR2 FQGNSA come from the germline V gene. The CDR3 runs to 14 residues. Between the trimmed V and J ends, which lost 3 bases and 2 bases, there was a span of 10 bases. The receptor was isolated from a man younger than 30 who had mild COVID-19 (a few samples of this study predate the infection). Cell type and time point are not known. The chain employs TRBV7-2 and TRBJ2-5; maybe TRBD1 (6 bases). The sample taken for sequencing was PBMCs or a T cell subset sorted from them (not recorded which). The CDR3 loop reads CASSFGDRQETQYF. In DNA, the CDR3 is TGTGCCAGCAGCTTTGGTGACAGGCAAGAGACCCAGTACTTC.